The next 27 T cell receptor beta chains were all read from a single sample in a study of cytotoxic CD8 clonotypes in ibrutinib-treated CLL. The table came from immunoSEQ multiplex PCR; TCRdb's copy has only in-frame clones and leaves some out. The data hold some 140,000 clones, with 84% observed a single time. This specimen was PBMCs, taken after 24 months of ibrutinib treatment. The receptor set was obtained from a human donor with chronic lymphocytic leukemia.

The chain combines TRBV19 with TRBJ2-5, with D maybe TRBD2 (6 bases). Germline V gene sequence: CDR1 LNHDA, CDR2 SQIVND (reference sequence). The V end was cut by 4 bases, the J end by 5 bases, with 14 bases between. The CDR3 length is 14 residues. The CDR3 region is CASSTQGGGETQYF. CDR3 sequence (DNA): TGTGCCAGTAGTACCCAGGGAGGTGGTGAGACCCAGTACTTC. Supplemented by reference TRBV19 and TRBJ2-5, the full variable domain reads DGGITQSPKYLFRKEGQNVTLSCEQNLNHDAMYWYRQDPGQGLRLIYYSQIVNDFQKGDIAEGYSVSREKKESFPLTVTSAQKNPTAFYLCASSTQGGGETQYFGPGTRLLVL.

This rearrangement joins TRBV7-2 to TRBJ2-5, with a possible D match to TRBD2 (5 bases). From germline, CDR1 is SGHTA and CDR2 FQGNSA. This CDR3 is built from 15 residues. The germline V and J ends were trimmed by 4 bases and 2 bases, with 14 bases remaining between them. CDR3 in DNA: TGTGCCAGCAGCTCCCGACTAAAAATACAAGAGACCCAGTACTTC. The encoded protein is CASSSRLKIQETQYF.

The rearrangement uses TRBV30 and TRBJ2-3; 8 bases match TRBD2. The junction had 13 bases not matched to a gene; V was cut back by 4 bases and J by 4 bases. CDR3 length equals 16 residues. Germline V CDR1 and CDR2: GTSNPN, SVGIG (reference sequence). Here the CDR3 DNA reads TGTGCCTGGACCGGGTTGGCGGGGGGAGGGGCAGATACGCAGTATTTT. Protein: CAWTGLAGGGADTQYF.

V usage is TRBV4-2 and J usage is TRBJ2-2; 9 bases are shared with TRBD2. V lost 4 bases and J lost 1; bases outside the gene matches: 7. Germline assignment: CDR1 LGHNA and CDR2 YNFKEQ. The CDR3 length is 17 residues. The CDR3 nucleotides read TGTGCCAGCAGCCGTATGACTAGCGGTGAGAACACCGGGGAGCTGTTTTTT. Translation: CASSRMTSGENTGELFF.

The chain has TRBV9 and TRBJ2-7, with 11 bases fitting TRBD1. V gave up 0 bases and J gave up 2 bases; unmatched junction bases: 1. CDR1 and CDR2 (germline): SGDLS, YYNGEE. There are 15 residues in the CDR3. CDR3 coding DNA: TGTGCCAGCAGCGTAGGGGACAGGGGGGCCTACGAGCAGTACTTC. Its translation is CASSVGDRGAYEQYF.

This clone occurred once. This chain uses TRBV7-2 with TRBJ1-3; no reliable D call. The CDR3 has 15 residues. V lost 1 base and J 0 bases, leaving 7 bases between the germline ends. Per germline, CDR1 SGHTA and CDR2 FQGNSA. For the CDR3, the DNA is TGTGCCAGCAGCTTAGAATTTTTCTCTGGAAACACCATATATTTT. Translating gives CASSLEFFSGNTIYF.

V gene TRBV6-1 combines with J gene TRBJ2-1; 12 bases align to TRBD2. CDR3 length equals 15 residues. Germline loops: CDR1 MNHNS, CDR2 SASEGT. V lost 5 bases and J lost 8; bases outside the gene matches: 7. The CDR3 loop is CASSTLAGGPDEQFF. The CDR3 DNA reads TGTGCCAGCAGTACACTAGCGGGGGGCCCCGATGAGCAGTTCTTC.

The rearrangement links TRBV7-9 to TRBJ1-6, with 9 nucleotides matching TRBD1. CDR1 and CDR2 (germline): SEHNR, FQNEAQ (reference sequence). With V trimmed by 2 bases and J by 9 bases, 5 bases remained unmatched. The CDR3 is 15 residues long. This CDR3 reads CASSLSGQGLSPLHF. CDR3 DNA: TGTGCCAGCAGCTTATCGGGACAGGGACTTTCACCCCTCCACTTT.

The V gene is TRBV4-1, the J gene TRBJ2-1; perhaps TRBD1 as D (5 bases). The V gene lost 1 base and the J gene lost 4 bases, with 14 bases spanning the gap. This CDR3 region has 16 residues. Germline lookup yields CDR1 MGHRA and CDR2 YSYEKL. The CDR3 is CASSQVPRTIYNEQFF. CDR3 in DNA: TGCGCCAGCAGCCAAGTCCCCAGGACAATTTACAATGAGCAGTTCTTC.

The chain joins TRBV7-9 to TRBJ2-5; 9 bases agree with TRBD1. Germline V lookup: CDR1 SEHNR, CDR2 FQNEAQ (reference sequence). This CDR3 comprises 15 residues. The junction had 3 bases not matched to a gene; V was cut back by 2 bases and J by 2 bases. CDR3 nucleotides: TGTGCCAGCAGCTTAAGACAGGGGGGGCAAGAGACCCAGTACTTC. It yields the protein CASSLRQGGQETQYF.

J is TRBJ1-1 and V is TRBV14; D perhaps matches TRBD1 (6 bases). Trimming shortened V by 2 bases and J by 9 bases, and 13 bases separated the two germline ends. CDR1 and CDR2 (germline): SGHDN, FVKESK. The CDR3 is 13 residues long. CDR3 sequence: CASSQITGLKAFF. The DNA of the CDR3 is TGTGCCAGCAGCCAAATCACAGGGTTAAAAGCTTTCTTT.

This clone showed up just once. V and J are TRBV5-4 and TRBJ2-3; D is perhaps TRBD1 (5 bases). The V gene lost 3 bases and the J gene lost 4 bases, with 12 bases spanning the gap. Germline loops: CDR1 SGHNT, CDR2 YYREEE (reference sequence). CDR3 size: 14 residues. CDR3 nucleotides: TGTGCCAGCAGCTCGGCAGGGATAGCAGATACGCAGTATTTT. Its protein is CASSSAGIADTQYF.

The rearrangement links TRBV6-1 to TRBJ2-2; D uncertain. V lost 3 bases and J lost 0, with 5 bases in between. Germline-derived CDR1 and CDR2 are MNHNS and SASEGT. The CDR3 extends over 14 amino acids. CDR3 sequence: CASSDSTNTGELFF. The CDR3 DNA reads as TGTGCCAGCAGTGACAGCACGAACACCGGGGAGCTGTTTTTT.

CDR3 region: CAIRDVSYEQYF. The CDR3 bases are TGTGCCATCAGGGACGTCTCCTACGAGCAGTACTTC. J is TRBJ2-7 and V is TRBV10-3, with D unclear. CDR1 and CDR2 (germline): ENHRY, SYGVKD. V was clipped by 6 bases and J by 0 bases, with 6 bases between them. This CDR3 region has 12 residues.

This clone occurred a few times. V and J are TRBV27 and TRBJ2-3; the match to TRBD2 covers 15 bases. The CDR3 sequence is 16 residues long. V shed 3 bases and J 5 bases; nucleotides not matched to a gene: 3. Per the germline V gene, CDR1 is MNHEY and CDR2 is SMNVEV (reference sequence). In nucleotides, the CDR3 is TGTGCCAGCAGTTTGGGACTAGCGGGGGGCCAAGATACGCAGTATTTT. It is translated as CASSLGLAGGQDTQYF.

The count of this clone is one. The chain employs TRBV7-8 and TRBJ1-2; D gene ambiguous. Germline V gene data show CDR1 as SGHVS and CDR2 as FQNEAQ. The CDR3 runs 13 residues. V lost 5 bases, J lost 8 bases, and 15 bases lay in between. The CDR3 DNA is TGTGCCAGCAGCCCACAGAGTCGAGGGGGCTACACCTTC. Translation gives CASSPQSRGGYTF. Full variable domain (outside the CDR3, taken from reference TRBV7-8 and TRBJ1-2): GAGVSQSPRYKVAKRGQDVALRCDPISGHVSLFWYQQALGQGPEFLTYFQNEAQLDKSGLPSDRFFAERPEGSVSTLKIQRTQQEDSAVYLCASSPQSRGGYTFGSGTRLTVV.

This clone was detected once. The chain recombines TRBV23-1 with TRBJ2-3; D is uncertain. TRBV23-1 is identified as an open reading frame with a role that is uncertain. The V gene lost 0 bases and the J gene lost 6 bases, with 4 bases spanning the gap. CDR3 size: 12 residues. The CDR3 spells CASSQSGDTQYF. In DNA, the CDR3 is TGCGCCAGCAGTCAATCAGGGGATACGCAGTATTTT.

Concerning this clone: The identical CDR3 is also encoded by other nucleotide sequences in the sample. This chain uses TRBV19 with TRBJ2-7, with 9 positions matching TRBD2. The germline gives CDR1 LNHDA, CDR2 SQIVND (reference sequence). CDR3 size: 15 residues. V was clipped by 5 bases and J by 5 bases; unmatched bases: 10. The CDR3 loop is CASSPRLAALDEQYF. As DNA, the CDR3 is TGTGCCAGTAGTCCAAGACTAGCGGCCCTCGACGAGCAGTACTTC.

This clone was detected only a few times. V and J are TRBV27 and TRBJ1-5, with 9 nucleotides matching TRBD1. Trimming cost V 5 bases and J 2 bases; bases outside gene matches: 7. The CDR3 sequence is 16 residues long. Germline V gives CDR1 MNHEY, CDR2 SMNVEV (reference sequence). CDR3 DNA sequence: TGTGCCAGCAGTGCTTACAGGGGGCAAGGCAATCAGCCCCAGCATTTT. It yields the protein CASSAYRGQGNQPQHF.

This clone appeared a few times. The V call is TRBV2, the J call TRBJ1-1, with D perhaps matching TRBD1 (5 bases). Trimming took off 6 bases at V and 4 bases at J, with 12 bases between the two ends. There are 13 residues in the CDR3. Per the germline V gene, CDR1 is SNHLY and CDR2 is FYNNEI. CDR3 sequence reads: CASRDTGLTEAFF. Written as DNA, the CDR3 is TGTGCCAGCAGGGACACAGGTCTCACTGAAGCTTTCTTT.

The CDR3 nucleotides are TGTGCCACACTCTCGCGGGGGGACTACAATGAGCAGTTCTTC. Protein: CATLSRGDYNEQFF. The J gene is TRBJ2-1, the V gene TRBV19; 8 positions match TRBD2. Germline loops: CDR1 LNHDA, CDR2 SQIVND (reference sequence). V dropped 10 bases and J dropped 3; count of bases not matched to a gene: 8. The CDR3 runs to 14 residues.

This chain links TRBV27 with TRBJ1-6; D call uncertain. The CDR3 consists of 15 residues. V dropped 5 bases and J dropped 7 bases, with 15 bases sitting between them. CDR1 is MNHEY and CDR2 is SMNVEV in the germline V gene (reference sequence). Written as DNA, the CDR3 is TGTGCCAGCAGTAGGTACTTGGGCCTAAATTCACCCCTCCACTTT. Its translation: CASSRYLGLNSPLHF.

The chain carries TRBV19 and TRBJ2-2; no clear D. With 4 bases removed from V and 4 bases from J, the gap between germline ends came to 13 bases. CDR1 LNHDA and CDR2 SQIVND come from the germline V gene (reference sequence). The CDR3 has 15 residues. In DNA form, the CDR3 reads TGTGCCAGTAGTACACAGCTCATGCCCACCGGGGAGCTGTTTTTT. Amino acid sequence: CASSTQLMPTGELFF. Drawing the rest from reference TRBV19 and TRBJ2-2, the complete variable domain is DGGITQSPKYLFRKEGQNVTLSCEQNLNHDAMYWYRQDPGQGLRLIYYSQIVNDFQKGDIAEGYSVSREKKESFPLTVTSAQKNPTAFYLCASSTQLMPTGELFFGEGSRLTVL.

This chain uses TRBV2 with TRBJ1-4, with no clear D. Germline V gene sequence: CDR1 SNHLY, CDR2 FYNNEI. The V and J ends lost 5 bases and 4 bases respectively, with 14 bases between them. This CDR3 spans 15 amino acids. CDR3 DNA: TGTGCCAGCAGTCCTGACCCGCTGGTTAATGAAAAACTGTTTTTT. It specifies CASSPDPLVNEKLFF.

The chain uses TRBV5-5 and TRBJ1-2; unclear D gene. This CDR3 spans 13 amino acids. Germline lookup yields CDR1 SGHKS and CDR2 YYEKEE (reference sequence). V shed 2 bases and J shed 3 bases, with 8 bases lying between them. CDR3 nucleotide sequence: TGTGCCAGCAGCTTTAGTCCGTACTATGGCTACACCTTC. This sequence encodes CASSFSPYYGYTF. Full variable domain (remainder filled in from reference TRBV5-5 and TRBJ1-2): DAGVTQSPTHLIKTRGQQVTLRCSPISGHKSVSWYQQVLGQGPQFIFQYYEKEERGRGNFPDRFSARQFPNYSSELNVNALLLGDSALYLCASSFSPYYGYTFGSGTRLTVV.

The chain links TRBV30 to TRBJ2-7; D perhaps matches TRBD2 (5 bases). The CDR3 is made up of 12 amino acids. Looked up from germline, CDR1 is GTSNPN and CDR2 is SVGIG (reference sequence). V gave up 1 base and J gave up 6 bases, with 10 bases separating them. CDR3 amino acids: CAWSEGSSEQYF. The CDR3 region has the DNA TGTGCCTGGAGTGAAGGGAGCAGCGAGCAGTACTTC.

This clone appeared a single time. This rearrangement joins TRBV29-1 to TRBJ1-2, with 10 bases that match TRBD1. Germline V gene lookup returns CDR1 SQVTM and CDR2 ANQGSEA. The CDR3 covers 13 residues. J was trimmed by 7 bases and V by 4 bases; bases with no gene match: 6. The CDR3 DNA sequence: TGCAGCGTTGCCCTGGGACAGGGGTTTGGCTACACCTTC. Protein: CSVALGQGFGYTF.